The T cell receptor beta chain under discussion was sequenced for a study of CD8+ T cells in alopecia areata. Stated treatment: oral pan-JAK inhibitor, 5-10 mg twice daily. V lost 1 base and J lost 6, with 7 bases in between. CDR3 length equals 12 residues. The germline CDR1 and CDR2 sequences are GTSNPN and SVGIG (reference sequence). With regard to this clone: Antigen unknown.

In each case, RNA was isolated and then reverse transcribed into cDNA as the sequencing template. Sequenced by immunoSEQ multiplex PCR; TCRdb stores in-frame clones only, minus some. The data show 140,000 to 150,000 clones, roughly 52% seen once. Study-wide findings and caveats: In scalp and blood during tofacitinib, many expanded lesional clones persisted. Scalp clonality and expanded CD8+ clones among the top 100 were significantly decreased by tofacitinib.

The sequence was collected from a human donor with alopecia areata. This sample comprised CD8+ T cells sorted from blood, obtained at week 4, from a patient treated with tofacitinib. The gene calls are TRBV30 and TRBJ2-1, with D possibly matching TRBD1 (6 bases). CDR3 sequence (DNA): TGTGCCTGGAGTGCGACAGGCAATGAGCAGTTCTTC. Residues: CAWSATGNEQFF.